The sequence of this T cell receptor (beta chain) was determined in a study of PD-1 blockade in classical Hodgkin lymphoma. Study at large: The study gave patients nivolumab 3 mg/kg intravenously every 2 weeks.

This clone has a handful of counts. Its antigen is as yet unknown. Germline V gives CDR1 SGDLS, CDR2 YYNGEE. Trimming took 0 bases from V and 8 from J; bases not matched to a gene: 6. There are 14 residues in the CDR3. All trial patients relapsed after autologous stem cell transplantation. Here immunoSEQ multiplex PCR was the method, and the copy in TCRdb shows in-frame clones only, minus some. Of tens of thousands of clones detected, about three quarters appear once; the ten largest clones hold approximately 10%. Regarding the study as a whole: CD4+ TCR diversity climbed significantly by C4D1, unlike CD8+ TCR diversity. Nivolumab starters within 1 year of ASCT were excluded. Complete responders possessed baseline diversity comparable to newly diagnosed patients.

Sequences were derived from peripheral blood mononuclear cells (PBMCs), sampled at baseline. V usage is TRBV9 and J usage is TRBJ1-2, with 8 positions matching TRBD1. The source is a human donor with classical Hodgkin lymphoma. Written as DNA, the CDR3 is TGTGCCAGCAGCGTAGAACAGGGGGTAGGGGGCTACACCTTC. Translating it yields CASSVEQGVGGYTF.